Reported below is one T cell receptor beta chain. The germline CDR1 and CDR2 sequences are MGHRA and YSYEKL. The CDR3 runs to 17 residues. V gave up 0 bases and J gave up 2 bases, with 16 bases separating them. The source of the sample is a study of blood T cell repertoires in COVID-19. Study context: From the United States, Italy and Spain came samples of acute and convalescent COVID-19. PBMCs, B-cell-depleted T cells, or T cells provided the cDNA or gDNA that made up the material.

Enrolled during active infection, Seattle patients were then followed longitudinally. Source study methods: Reference gene primer amplification in the assay estimated nucleated cell counts. Measured with immunoSEQ multiplex PCR; TCRdb has only the in-frame clones, and not every one. That table gives V, J and clone size, and the DNA gave D and trimming. The sample gives about 210,000 clones, around 84% of which show up once; about 10% is in the top ten. Sequenced material: peripheral blood. This clonotype was obtained from an elderly woman with COVID-19, enrolled during active disease. V usage is TRBV4-1 and J usage is TRBJ2-5, with a weak D call TRBD1 (5 bases). The DNA of the CDR3 is TGCGCCAGCAGCCAAGACGGGCCCACAGGCCGACAAGAGACCCAGTACTTC. This encodes CASSQDGPTGRQETQYF.